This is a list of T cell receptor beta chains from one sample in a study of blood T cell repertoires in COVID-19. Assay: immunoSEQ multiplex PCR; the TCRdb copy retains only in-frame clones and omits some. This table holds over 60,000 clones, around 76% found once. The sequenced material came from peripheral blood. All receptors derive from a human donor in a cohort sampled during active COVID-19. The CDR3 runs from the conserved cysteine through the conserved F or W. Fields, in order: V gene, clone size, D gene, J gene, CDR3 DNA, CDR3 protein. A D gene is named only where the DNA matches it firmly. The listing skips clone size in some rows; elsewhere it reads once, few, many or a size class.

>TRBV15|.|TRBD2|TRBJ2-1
TGTGCCACCAGCAGAGATAGCGGGGGGAAAGCTTATCTTCGCAATGAGCAGTTCTTC
CATSRDSGGKAYLRNEQFF
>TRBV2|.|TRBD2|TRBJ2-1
TGTGCCAGCAAGGGAAGCGGGGGCAGGCAGTTCTTC
CASKGSGGRQFF
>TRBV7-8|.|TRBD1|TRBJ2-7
TGTGCCAGCAGCTTCGGACAGGACTACGAGCAGTACTTC
CASSFGQDYEQYF
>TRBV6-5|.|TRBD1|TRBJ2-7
TGTGCCAGCACAAGGGACAGGGGCTACGAGCAGTACTTC
CASTRDRGYEQYF
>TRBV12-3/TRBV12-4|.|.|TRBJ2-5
TGTGCCAGCAATCGGGGTATCCAAGAGACCCAGTACTTC
CASNRGIQETQYF
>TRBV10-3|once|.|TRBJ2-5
TGTGCCATCAGTGATGCCCGGACAGTCCAAGAGACCCAGTACTTC
CAISDARTVQETQYF
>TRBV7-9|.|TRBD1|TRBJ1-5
TGTGCCAGCAGCCTAAATTCCGGGACAGGGTATCGTCATCAGCCCCAGCATTTT
CASSLNSGTGYRHQPQHF
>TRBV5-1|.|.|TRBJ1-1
TGCGCCAGCAGCTCCCCTAACACTGAAGCTTTCTTT
CASSSPNTEAFF
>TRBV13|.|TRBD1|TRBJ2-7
TGTGCCAGCAGCCCTGGACAGGGCCTTACCTACGAGCAGTACTTC
CASSPGQGLTYEQYF
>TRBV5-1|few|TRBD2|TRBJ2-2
TGCGCCAGCAGCCAGTTACTAGCGGCGAACACCGGGGAGCTGTTTTTT
CASSQLLAANTGELFF
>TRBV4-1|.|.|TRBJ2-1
TGCGCCAGCAGCCGATCGACAGTCTCTGAGCAGTTCTTC
CASSRSTVSEQFF
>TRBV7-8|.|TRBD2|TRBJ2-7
TGTGCCAGCAGCGCCGGACTAGTCTCCTACGAGCAGTACTTC
CASSAGLVSYEQYF
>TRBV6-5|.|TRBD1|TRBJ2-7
TGTGCCAGCAGGCGGACAGGGTCCCACGAGCAGTACTTC
CASRRTGSHEQYF
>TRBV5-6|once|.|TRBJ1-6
TGTGCCAGCAGCTTGGTAACCTACGGGTATAATTCACCCCTCCACTTT
CASSLVTYGYNSPLHF
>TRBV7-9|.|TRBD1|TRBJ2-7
TGTGCCAGCAGCAAAGGACAGGGGTTCTCCTACGAGCAGTACTTC
CASSKGQGFSYEQYF
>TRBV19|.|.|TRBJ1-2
TGTGCCAGTAGTATAGTACAGGGTAACTATGGCTACACCTTC
CASSIVQGNYGYTF
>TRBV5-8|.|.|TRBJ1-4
TGTGCCAGCAGCTTGCGCCCTGGTCTCTTAGTTGCAACTAATGAAAAACTGTTTTTT
CASSLRPGLLVATNEKLFF
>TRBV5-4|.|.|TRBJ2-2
TGTGCCAGCAGCTTGCCGCGGGACACCGGGGAGCTGTTTTTT
CASSLPRDTGELFF
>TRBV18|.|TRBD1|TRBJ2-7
TGTGCCAGCTCACCGGGGTTGGACAGGGCCTCCTACGAGCAGTACTTC
CASSPGLDRASYEQYF
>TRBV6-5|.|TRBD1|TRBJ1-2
TGTGCCAGCAGAGCCGGGACAGGGCACTATGGCTACACCTTC
CASRAGTGHYGYTF
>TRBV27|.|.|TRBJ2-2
TGTGCCAGCTCCCCCATCGGGTTTGCGAACACCGGGGAGCTGTTTTTT
CASSPIGFANTGELFF
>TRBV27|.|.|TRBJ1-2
TGTGCCAGCAGTTCGACAGGCTTCGCTAACTATGGCTACACCTTC
CASSSTGFANYGYTF
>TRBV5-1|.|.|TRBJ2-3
TGCGCCAGCAGCTTGGGTGAGATAGATACGCAGTATTTT
CASSLGEIDTQYF
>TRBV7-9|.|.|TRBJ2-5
TGTGCCAGCAGCTTATGGCCGCAGGGGCTTAGGGAGACCCAGTACTTC
CASSLWPQGLRETQYF
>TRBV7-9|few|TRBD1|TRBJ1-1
TGTGCCAGCAGCGGCCGGACAGGGGGGAACACTGAAGCTTTCTTT
CASSGRTGGNTEAFF
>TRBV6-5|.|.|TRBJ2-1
TGTGCCAGCACCGTAACCGCCGGGTCTAACAATGAGCAGTTCTTC
CASTVTAGSNNEQFF
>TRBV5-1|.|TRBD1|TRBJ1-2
TGCGCCAGCAGCTTGAATCCGGACAGGGGCCTGTTTGGCTACACCTTC
CASSLNPDRGLFGYTF